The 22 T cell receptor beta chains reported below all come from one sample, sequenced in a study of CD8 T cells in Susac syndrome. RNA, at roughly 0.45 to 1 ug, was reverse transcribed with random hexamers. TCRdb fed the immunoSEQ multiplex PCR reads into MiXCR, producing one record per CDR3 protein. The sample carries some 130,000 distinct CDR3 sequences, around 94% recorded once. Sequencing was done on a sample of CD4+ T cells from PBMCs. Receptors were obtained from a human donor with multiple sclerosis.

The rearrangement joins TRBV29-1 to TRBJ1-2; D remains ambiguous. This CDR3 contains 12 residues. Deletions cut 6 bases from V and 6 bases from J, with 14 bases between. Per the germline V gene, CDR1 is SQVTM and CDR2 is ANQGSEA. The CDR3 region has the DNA TGCAGCGTAACAGAGCCCTCGGATGGCTACACCTTC. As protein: CSVTEPSDGYTF.

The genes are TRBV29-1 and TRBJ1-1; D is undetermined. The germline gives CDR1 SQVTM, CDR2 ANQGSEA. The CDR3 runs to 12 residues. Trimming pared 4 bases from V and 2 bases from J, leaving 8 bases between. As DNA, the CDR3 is TGCAGCGTTGCGGGAACAAACACTGAAGCTTTCTTT. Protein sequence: CSVAGTNTEAFF.

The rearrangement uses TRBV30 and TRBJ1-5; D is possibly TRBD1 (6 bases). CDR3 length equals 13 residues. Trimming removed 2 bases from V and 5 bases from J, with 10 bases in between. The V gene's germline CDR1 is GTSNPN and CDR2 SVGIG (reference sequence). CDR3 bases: TGTGCCTGGAGTAACAGGGAGGATCAGCCCCAGCATTTT. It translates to CAWSNREDQPQHF.

The CDR3 nucleotides read TGCGCCAGCAGCTTGGCCTCAAGCGAGCAGTACTTC. It translates to CASSLASSEQYF. V is TRBV5-1 and J is TRBJ2-7; D ambiguous. Germline CDR1 SGHRS, CDR2 YFSETQ. V lost 0 bases, J lost 6 bases, and 7 bases lay in between. The length of the CDR3 is 12 residues.

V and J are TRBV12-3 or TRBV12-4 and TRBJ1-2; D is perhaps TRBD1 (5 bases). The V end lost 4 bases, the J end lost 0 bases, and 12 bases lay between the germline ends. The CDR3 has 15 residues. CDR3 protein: CASSSKTEANYGYTF. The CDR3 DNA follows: TGTGCCAGCAGTTCGAAGACAGAAGCTAACTATGGCTACACCTTC.

CDR3 coding DNA: TGTGCCACCATAGAGCCCGGGGGATACGAGCAGTACTTC. This encodes CATIEPGGYEQYF. The chain joins TRBV28 to TRBJ2-7; tentative D call: TRBD2 (6 bases). Germline CDR1 is MDHEN and CDR2 is SYDVKM. The CDR3 is 13 amino acids. The germline V and J ends were trimmed by 10 bases and 4 bases, with 17 bases remaining between them.

CDR3 nucleotides: TGTGCCAGCAGTGGCCGGGTTATACAAGAGACCCAGTACTTC. This translates into CASSGRVIQETQYF. V gene TRBV25-1 combines with J gene TRBJ2-5; D gene unclear. Per germline, CDR1 MGHDK and CDR2 SYGVNS. V gave up 4 bases and J gave up 2 bases, with 11 bases separating them. This CDR3 has 14 residues.

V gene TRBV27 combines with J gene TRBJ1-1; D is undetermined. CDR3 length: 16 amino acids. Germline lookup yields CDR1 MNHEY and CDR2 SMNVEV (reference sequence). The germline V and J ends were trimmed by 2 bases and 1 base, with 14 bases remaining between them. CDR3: CASSLVRQAKNTEAFF. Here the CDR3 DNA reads TGTGCCAGCAGTTTAGTGAGGCAGGCGAAGAACACTGAAGCTTTCTTT.

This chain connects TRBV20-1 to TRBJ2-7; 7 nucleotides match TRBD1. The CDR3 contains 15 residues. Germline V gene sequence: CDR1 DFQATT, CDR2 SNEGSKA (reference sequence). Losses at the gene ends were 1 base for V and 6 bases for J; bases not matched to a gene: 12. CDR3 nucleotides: TGCAGTGCTAGAGGGTCGGGGACAGCTGGTCTCGAGCAGTACTTC. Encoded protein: CSARGSGTAGLEQYF.

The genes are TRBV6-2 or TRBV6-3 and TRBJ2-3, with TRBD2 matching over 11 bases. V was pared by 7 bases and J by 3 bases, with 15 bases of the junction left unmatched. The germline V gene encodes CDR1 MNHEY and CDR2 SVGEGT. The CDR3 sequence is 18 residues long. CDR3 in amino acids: CASTRSRQTSGETDTQYF. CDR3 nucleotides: TGTGCCAGCACCAGATCCCGCCAGACTAGCGGGGAAACAGATACGCAGTATTTT.

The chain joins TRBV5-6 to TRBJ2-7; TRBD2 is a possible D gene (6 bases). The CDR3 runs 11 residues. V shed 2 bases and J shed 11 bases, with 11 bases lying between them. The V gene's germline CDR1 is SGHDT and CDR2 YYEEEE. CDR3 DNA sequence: TGTGCCAGCAGCTTCGGGGGTTCCGAGTACTTC. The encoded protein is CASSFGGSEYF.

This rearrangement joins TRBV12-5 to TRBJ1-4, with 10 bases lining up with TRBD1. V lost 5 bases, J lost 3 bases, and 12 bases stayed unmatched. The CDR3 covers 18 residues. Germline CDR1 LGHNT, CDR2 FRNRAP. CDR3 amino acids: CASGRSRDRGAANEKLFF. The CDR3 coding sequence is TGTGCTAGTGGTCGCTCCCGGGACAGGGGAGCCGCTAATGAAAAACTGTTTTTT.

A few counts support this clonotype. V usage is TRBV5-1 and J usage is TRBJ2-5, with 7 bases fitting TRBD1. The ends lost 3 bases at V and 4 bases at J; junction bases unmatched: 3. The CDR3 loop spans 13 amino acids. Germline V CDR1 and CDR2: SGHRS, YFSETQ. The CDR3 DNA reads TGCGCCAGCAGCTCGGGACAGCGAGAGACCCAGTACTTC. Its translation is CASSSGQRETQYF.

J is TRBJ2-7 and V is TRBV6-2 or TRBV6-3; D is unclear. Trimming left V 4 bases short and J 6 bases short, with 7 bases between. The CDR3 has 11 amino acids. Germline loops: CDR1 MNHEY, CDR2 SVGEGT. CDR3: CASSFVSEQYF. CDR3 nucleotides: TGTGCCAGCAGTTTCGTTTCCGAGCAGTACTTC.

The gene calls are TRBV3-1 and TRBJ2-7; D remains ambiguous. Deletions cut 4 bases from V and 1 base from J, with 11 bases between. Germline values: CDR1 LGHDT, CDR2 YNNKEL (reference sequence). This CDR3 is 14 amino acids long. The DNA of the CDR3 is TGTGCCAGCAGCCCCTTAGTGACTTCCTACGAGCAGTACTTC. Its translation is CASSPLVTSYEQYF.

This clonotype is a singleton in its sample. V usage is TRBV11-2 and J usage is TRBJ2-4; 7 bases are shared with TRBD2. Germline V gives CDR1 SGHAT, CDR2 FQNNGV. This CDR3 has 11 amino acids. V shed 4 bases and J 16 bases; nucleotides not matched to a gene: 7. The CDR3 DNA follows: TGTGCCAGCAGCTCGAGCGGCGGGGGATACTTC. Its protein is CASSSSGGGYF.

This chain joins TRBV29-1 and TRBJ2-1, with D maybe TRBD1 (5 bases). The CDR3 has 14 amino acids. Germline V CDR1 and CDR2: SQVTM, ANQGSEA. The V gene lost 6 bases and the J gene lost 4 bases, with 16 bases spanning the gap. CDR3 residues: CSVPQALPYNEQFF. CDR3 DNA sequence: TGCAGCGTGCCACAGGCCCTTCCGTACAATGAGCAGTTCTTC.

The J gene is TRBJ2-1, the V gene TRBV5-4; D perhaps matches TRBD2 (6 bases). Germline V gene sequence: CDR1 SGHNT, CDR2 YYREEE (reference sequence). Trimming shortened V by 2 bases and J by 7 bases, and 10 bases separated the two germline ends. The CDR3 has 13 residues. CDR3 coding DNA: TGTGCCAGCAGCTTAGGGACTCCAAATGAGCAGTTCTTC. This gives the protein CASSLGTPNEQFF.

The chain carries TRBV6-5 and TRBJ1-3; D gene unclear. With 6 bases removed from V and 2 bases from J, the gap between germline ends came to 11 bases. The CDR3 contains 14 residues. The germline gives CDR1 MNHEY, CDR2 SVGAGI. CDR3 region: CASRSSGAGNTIYF. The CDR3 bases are TGTGCCAGCAGGTCCTCCGGGGCTGGAAACACCATATATTTT.

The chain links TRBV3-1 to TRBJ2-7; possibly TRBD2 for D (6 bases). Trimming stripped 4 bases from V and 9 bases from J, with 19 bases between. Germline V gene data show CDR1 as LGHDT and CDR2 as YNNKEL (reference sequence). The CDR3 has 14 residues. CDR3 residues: CASSPSGLMQRQYF. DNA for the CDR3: TGTGCCAGCAGCCCAAGCGGGCTAATGCAGAGGCAGTACTTC.

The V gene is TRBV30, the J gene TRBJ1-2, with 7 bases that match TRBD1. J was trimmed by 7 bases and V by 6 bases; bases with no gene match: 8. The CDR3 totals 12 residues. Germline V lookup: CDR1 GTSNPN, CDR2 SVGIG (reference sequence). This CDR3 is CACKQGIGGYTF. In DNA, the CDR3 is TGTGCCTGTAAACAGGGGATCGGTGGCTACACCTTC.

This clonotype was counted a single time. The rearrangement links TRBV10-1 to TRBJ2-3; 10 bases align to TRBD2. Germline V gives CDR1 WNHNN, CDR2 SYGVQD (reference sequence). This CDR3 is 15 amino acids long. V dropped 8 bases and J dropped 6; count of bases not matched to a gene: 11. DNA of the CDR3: TGCGCCAGCTCGCGACTAGCGGGCGGGGGGGATACGCAGTATTTT. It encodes CASSRLAGGGDTQYF.